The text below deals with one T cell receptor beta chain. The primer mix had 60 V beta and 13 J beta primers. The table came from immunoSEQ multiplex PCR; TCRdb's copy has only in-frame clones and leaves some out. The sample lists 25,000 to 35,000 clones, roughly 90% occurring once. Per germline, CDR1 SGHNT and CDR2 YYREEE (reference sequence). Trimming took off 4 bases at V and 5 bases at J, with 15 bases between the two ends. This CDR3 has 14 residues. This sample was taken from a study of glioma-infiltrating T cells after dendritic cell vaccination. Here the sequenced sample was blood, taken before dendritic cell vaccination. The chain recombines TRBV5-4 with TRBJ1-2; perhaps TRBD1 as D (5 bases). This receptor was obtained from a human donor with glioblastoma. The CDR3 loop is CASSRPGKGYGYTF. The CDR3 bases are TGTGCCAGCAGCCGACCAGGGAAAGGGTATGGCTACACCTTC.